What follows is one T cell receptor (beta chain) and its context. This entry comes from a study of blood T cell repertoires in COVID-19. Across the whole study: Collection of acute and convalescent COVID-19 samples took place in the United States, Italy and Spain. From T cells, B-cell-depleted T cells, or PBMCs came the material, which was cDNA or gDNA.

Between the trimmed V and J ends, which lost 1 base and 5 bases, there was a span of 11 bases. The CDR3 loop spans 15 amino acids. Germline V lookup: CDR1 SGHAT, CDR2 FQNNGV. Per the original data handling: Amplification of reference gene primers was used by the study to estimate nucleated cell counts. Profiling relied on immunoSEQ multiplex PCR, and the TCRdb table lists in-frame clones only, not all of them. D and trimming were read from the DNA, whereas the V and J calls and clone size are those reported in that table. This sample has approximately 79,000 clones; around nine tenths occur once, and the top ten carry about 0.5%.

The chain uses TRBV11-2 and TRBJ1-4, with unresolved D. Sample: peripheral blood. The clonotype comes from a man between 60 and 75 years old with acute or convalescent COVID-19. CDR3 in DNA: TGTGCCAGCAGCTTAGGTGCAGGTTCAAATGAAAAACTGTTTTTT. Encoded protein: CASSLGAGSNEKLFF. Full variable domain (outside the CDR3, taken from reference TRBV11-2 and TRBJ1-4): EAGVAQSPRYKIIEKRQSVAFWCNPISGHATLYWYQQILGQGPKLLIQFQNNGVVDDSQLPKDRFSAERLKGVDSTLKIQPAKLEDSAVYLCASSLGAGSNEKLFFGSGTQLSVL.